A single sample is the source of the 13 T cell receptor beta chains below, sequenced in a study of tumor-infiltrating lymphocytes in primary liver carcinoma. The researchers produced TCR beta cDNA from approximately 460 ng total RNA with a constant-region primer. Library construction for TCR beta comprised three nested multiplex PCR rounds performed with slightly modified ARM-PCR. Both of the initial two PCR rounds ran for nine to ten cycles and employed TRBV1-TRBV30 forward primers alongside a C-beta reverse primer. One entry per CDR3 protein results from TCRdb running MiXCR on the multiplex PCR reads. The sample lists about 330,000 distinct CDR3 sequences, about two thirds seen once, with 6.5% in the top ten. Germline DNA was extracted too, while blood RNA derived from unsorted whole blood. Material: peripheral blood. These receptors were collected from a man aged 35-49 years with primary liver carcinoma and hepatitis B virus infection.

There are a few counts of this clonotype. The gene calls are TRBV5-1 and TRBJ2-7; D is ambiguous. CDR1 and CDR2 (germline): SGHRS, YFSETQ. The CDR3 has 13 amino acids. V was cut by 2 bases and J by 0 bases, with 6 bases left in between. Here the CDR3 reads CASSFDFSYEQYF. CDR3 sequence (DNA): TGCGCCAGCAGCTTCGACTTCTCCTACGAGCAGTACTTC. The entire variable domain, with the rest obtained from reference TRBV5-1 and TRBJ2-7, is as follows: KAGVTQTPRYLIKTRGQQVTLSCSPISGHRSVSWYQQTPGQGLQFLFEYFSETQRNKGNFPGRFSGRQFSNSRSEMNVSTLELGDSALYLCASSFDFSYEQYFGPGTRLTVT.

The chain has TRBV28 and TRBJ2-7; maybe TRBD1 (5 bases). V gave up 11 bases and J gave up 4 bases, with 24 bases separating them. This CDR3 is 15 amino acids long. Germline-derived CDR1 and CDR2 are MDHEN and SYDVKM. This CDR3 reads CADSFSLTEMYEQYF. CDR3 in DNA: TGTGCCGACAGTTTTTCCCTTACCGAGATGTACGAGCAGTACTTC.

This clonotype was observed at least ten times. The CDR3 loop reads CASSYVQGRIAQETQYF. As DNA, the CDR3 is TGTGCCAGCAGTTACGTACAGGGGCGGATCGCACAAGAGACCCAGTACTTC. The chain couples TRBV6-2 or TRBV6-3 to TRBJ2-5; 7 positions agree with TRBD1. Germline CDR1 MNHEY, CDR2 SVGEGT. This CDR3 has 17 residues. V shed 2 bases, J shed 2 bases, and the junction held 11 bases outside the gene matches.

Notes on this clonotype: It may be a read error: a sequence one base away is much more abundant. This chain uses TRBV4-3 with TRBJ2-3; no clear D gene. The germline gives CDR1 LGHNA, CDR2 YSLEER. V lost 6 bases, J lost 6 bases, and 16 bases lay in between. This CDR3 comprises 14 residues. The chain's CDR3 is CASSTQWGADTQYF. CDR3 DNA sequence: TGCGCCAGCAGTACACAGTGGGGTGCGGATACGCAGTATTTT.

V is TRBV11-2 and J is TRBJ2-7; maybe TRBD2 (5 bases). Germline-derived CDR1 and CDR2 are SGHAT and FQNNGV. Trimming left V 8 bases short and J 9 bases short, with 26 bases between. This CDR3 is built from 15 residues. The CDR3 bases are TGTGCCAGCGGCCAAGGAGTAGCGCCACTCACGGTGCAGTACTTC. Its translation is CASGQGVAPLTVQYF.

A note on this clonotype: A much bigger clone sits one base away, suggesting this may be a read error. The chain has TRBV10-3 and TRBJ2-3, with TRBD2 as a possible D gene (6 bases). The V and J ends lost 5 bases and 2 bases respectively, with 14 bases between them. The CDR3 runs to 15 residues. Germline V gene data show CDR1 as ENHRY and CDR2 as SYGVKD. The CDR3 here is CAISRSGGHTDTQYF. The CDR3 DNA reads TGTGCCATCAGTCGTTCCGGGGGTCACACAGATACGCAGTATTTT.

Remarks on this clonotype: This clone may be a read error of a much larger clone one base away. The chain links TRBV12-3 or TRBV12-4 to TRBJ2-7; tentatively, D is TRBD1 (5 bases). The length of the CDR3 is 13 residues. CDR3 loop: CACSLDKTQGQYF. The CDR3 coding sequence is TGTGCCTGCAGTTTAGACAAGACTCAGGGGCAGTACTTC.

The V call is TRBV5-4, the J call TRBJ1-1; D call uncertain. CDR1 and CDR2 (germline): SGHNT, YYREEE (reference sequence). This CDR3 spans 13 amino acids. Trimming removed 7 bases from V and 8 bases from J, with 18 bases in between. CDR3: CASHFPGRPEAFF. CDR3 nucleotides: TGTGCCAGCCACTTTCCAGGACGCCCGGAAGCTTTCTTT. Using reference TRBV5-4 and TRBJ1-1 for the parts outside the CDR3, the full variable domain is ETGVTQSPTHLIKTRGQQVTLRCSSQSGHNTVSWYQQALGQGPQFIFQYYREEENGRGNFPPRFSGLQFPNYSSELNVNALELDDSALYLCASHFPGRPEAFFGQGTRLTVV.

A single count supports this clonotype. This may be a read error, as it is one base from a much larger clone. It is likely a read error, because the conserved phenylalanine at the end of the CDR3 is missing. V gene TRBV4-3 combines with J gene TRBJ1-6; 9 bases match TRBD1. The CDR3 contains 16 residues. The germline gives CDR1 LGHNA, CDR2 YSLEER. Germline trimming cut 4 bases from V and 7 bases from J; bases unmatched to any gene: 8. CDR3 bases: TGCGCCAGCAGCCCTTCCCCCGGGACAGGGAATTCACCCCTCCACTCT. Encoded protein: CASSPSPGTGNSPLHS.

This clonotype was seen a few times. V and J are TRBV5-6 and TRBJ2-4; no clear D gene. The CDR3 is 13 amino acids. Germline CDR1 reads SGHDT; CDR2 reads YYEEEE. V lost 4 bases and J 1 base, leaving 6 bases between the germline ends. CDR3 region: CASSLWAKNIQYF. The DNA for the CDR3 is TGTGCCAGCAGCCTCTGGGCCAAAAACATTCAGTACTTC.

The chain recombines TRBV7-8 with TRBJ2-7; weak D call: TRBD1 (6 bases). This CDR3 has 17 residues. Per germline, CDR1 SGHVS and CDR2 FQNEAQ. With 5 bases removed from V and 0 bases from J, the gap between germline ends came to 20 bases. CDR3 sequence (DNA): TGTGCCAGCAGCCCGGGCGTGGGTAACAGGGACTCCTACGAGCAGTACTTC. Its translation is CASSPGVGNRDSYEQYF.

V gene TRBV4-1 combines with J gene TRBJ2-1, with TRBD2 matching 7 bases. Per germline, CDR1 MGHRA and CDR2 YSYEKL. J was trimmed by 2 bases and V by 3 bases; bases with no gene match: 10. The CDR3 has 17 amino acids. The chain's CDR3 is CASSQGLAVSPYNEQFF. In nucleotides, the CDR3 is TGCGCCAGCAGCCAGGGTCTAGCGGTAAGCCCCTACAATGAGCAGTTCTTC.

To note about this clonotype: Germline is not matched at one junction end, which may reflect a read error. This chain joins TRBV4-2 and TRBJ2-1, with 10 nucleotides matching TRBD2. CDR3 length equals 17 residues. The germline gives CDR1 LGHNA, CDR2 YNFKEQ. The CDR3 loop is CANSQDRLAGGGNEQFF. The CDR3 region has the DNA TGTGCCAACAGCCAAGATAGGTTAGCGGGAGGAGGAAATGAGCAGTTCTTC.